This T cell receptor (beta chain) was profiled in a study of vaccination and CD4 T cells after COVID-19. Comments on this clonotype: Its antigen remains unknown.

The assay that was used to sequence DNA from cultured CD4+ T cells was the Oncomine TCR Beta short-read assay. Genomic DNA was taken out of cultured CD4+ T cells by extraction. TCRdb redid the calling of the PCR reads with MiXCR, one entry per CDR3 protein. The sample consists of more than 9,000 distinct CDR3 sequences, 60% to 70% of them appearing once. V shed 3 bases and J shed 2 bases, with 12 bases lying between them. The CDR3 spans 14 residues. Looked up from germline, CDR1 is DFQATT and CDR2 is SNEGSKA (reference sequence). Regarding treatment: approximately 9-day PBMC culture with coronavirus spike peptide pools or control peptides (ViraFEST assay).

This TCR was recovered from a human donor who had recovered from COVID-19. This chain joins TRBV20-1 and TRBJ2-3, with D possibly matching TRBD2 (6 bases). Material: CD4+ T cells from blood, cultured in vitro. Written as DNA, the CDR3 is TGCAGTGCTAGCCCGGCGGGACCCACAGATACGCAGTATTTT. It specifies CSASPAGPTDTQYF.